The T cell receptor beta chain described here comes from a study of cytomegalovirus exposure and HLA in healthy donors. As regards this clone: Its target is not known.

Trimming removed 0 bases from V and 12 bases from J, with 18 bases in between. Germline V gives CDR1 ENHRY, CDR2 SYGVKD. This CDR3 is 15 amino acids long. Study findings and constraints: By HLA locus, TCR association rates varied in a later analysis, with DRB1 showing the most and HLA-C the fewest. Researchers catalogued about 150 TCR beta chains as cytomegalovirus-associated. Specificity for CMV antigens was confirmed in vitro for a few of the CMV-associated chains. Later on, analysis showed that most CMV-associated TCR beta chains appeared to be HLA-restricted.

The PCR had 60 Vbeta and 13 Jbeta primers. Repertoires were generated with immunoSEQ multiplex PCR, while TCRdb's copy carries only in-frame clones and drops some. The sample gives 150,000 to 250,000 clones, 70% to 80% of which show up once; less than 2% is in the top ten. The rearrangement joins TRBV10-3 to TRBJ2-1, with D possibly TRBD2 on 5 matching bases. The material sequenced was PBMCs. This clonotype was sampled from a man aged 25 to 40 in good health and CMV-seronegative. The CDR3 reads CAISESMRAGSGQFF. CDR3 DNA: TGTGCCATCAGTGAGTCGATGAGGGCCGGGTCAGGGCAGTTCTTC.